This TCR beta chain was retrieved from a study of blood T cell repertoires in COVID-19. Original processing notes: For nucleated cells, counts were estimated from reference gene primer amplification. Sequencing used immunoSEQ multiplex PCR; TCRdb keeps in-frame clones, though not all of them. V and J calls and clone size are copied from that table; D and trimming were computed from the DNA. The data hold 20,000 to 30,000 clones, with roughly 87% observed a single time. The V gene lost 10 bases and the J gene lost 6 bases, with 18 bases spanning the gap. CDR1 is SNHLY, CDR2 FYNNEI, per germline. The CDR3 sequence is 13 residues long.

The source of this sequence is an older man with acute or convalescent COVID-19. The sequenced sample was peripheral blood. The chain combines TRBV2 with TRBJ1-1, with D hard to call. The CDR3 coding sequence is TGTGCCATCCAGACTCATCGCGGGGCTGAAGCTTTCTTT. Translating gives CAIQTHRGAEAFF.